Below are 9 T cell receptor beta chains sequenced from a single sample in a study of OX40 agonist ivuxolimab in advanced cancers. The data were produced by immunoSEQ multiplex PCR, yet TCRdb's version contains in-frame clones alone and is incomplete. The data show approximately 100,000 clones, with about nine tenths seen just once and around 1.5% held by the top ten. The specimen was CD4+ or CD8+ T cells sorted from blood, collected in a trial of the OX40 agonist ivuxolimab. The receptors stem from an adult with an advanced solid tumor such as melanoma, head and neck, liver or kidney cancer.

CDR3 loop: CAISQEAGGNNEQFF. CDR3 sequence (DNA): TGTGCCATCAGCCAGGAAGCCGGGGGTAACAATGAGCAGTTCTTC. The gene calls are TRBV10-3 and TRBJ2-1; perhaps TRBD2 as D (6 bases). The CDR3 runs 15 residues. V lost 6 bases and J 5 bases, leaving 17 bases between the germline ends. CDR1 ENHRY and CDR2 SYGVKD come from the germline V gene.

This clone was counted between two and nine times. CDR3 loop: CASSQIGGSGYTF. The CDR3 coding sequence is TGTGCCAGCAGCCAGATAGGGGGCTCTGGCTACACCTTC. The J gene is TRBJ1-2, the V gene TRBV7-9; 7 bases agree with TRBD1. This CDR3 has 13 residues. From germline, CDR1 is SEHNR and CDR2 FQNEAQ (reference sequence). V lost 5 bases to trimming and J lost 7 bases; unmatched junction nucleotides: 7.

The chain uses TRBV2 and TRBJ2-5; TRBD1 is a possible D gene (5 bases). CDR1 and CDR2 (germline): SNHLY, FYNNEI. V was pared by 8 bases and J by 5 bases, with 15 bases between. This CDR3 region has 13 residues. CDR3 coding DNA: TGTGCCAGCGGGGCAGGGTCCCAGGAGACCCAGTACTTC. Its translation is CASGAGSQETQYF.

The chain couples TRBV28 to TRBJ2-7, with TRBD1 matching over 9 bases. The CDR3 length is 14 residues. V was pared by 3 bases and J by 2 bases, with 2 bases of the junction left unmatched. Germline V CDR1 and CDR2: MDHEN, SYDVKM. As DNA, the CDR3 is TGTGCCAGCAGTTTTACAGGGGGCACCTACGAGCAGTACTTC. It is translated as CASSFTGGTYEQYF. The whole variable domain, filled in from reference TRBV28 and TRBJ2-7, reads DVKVTQSSRYLVKRTGEKVFLECVQDMDHENMFWYRQDPGLGLRLIYFSYDVKMKEKGDIPEGYSVSREKKERFSLILESASTNQTSMYLCASSFTGGTYEQYFGPGTRLTVT.

This clone was picked up one time. V usage is TRBV21-1 and J usage is TRBJ1-2. TRBV21-1 is a listed pseudogene. CDR3 length: 15 residues. The CDR3 coding sequence is TGTGCCAGCAGAGGGGGGAAAATCAGTATATATGGCTACACCTTC. It translates to CASRGGKISIYGYTF.

This chain uses TRBV7-8 with TRBJ1-3; D call uncertain. Trimming removed 1 base at V and 9 bases at J, with 10 bases between. The CDR3 runs to 13 residues. The V gene's germline CDR1 is SGHVS and CDR2 FQNEAQ. The CDR3 DNA reads TGTGCCAGCAGCTTAGTAGTGGGTTCCACCATATATTTT. Translated, it gives CASSLVVGSTIYF. Full variable domain (rest looked up from reference TRBV7-8 and TRBJ1-3): GAGVSQSPRYKVAKRGQDVALRCDPISGHVSLFWYQQALGQGPEFLTYFQNEAQLDKSGLPSDRFFAERPEGSVSTLKIQRTQQEDSAVYLCASSLVVGSTIYFGEGSWLTVV.

The chain is built from TRBV7-9 and TRBJ1-4; 8 bases align to TRBD1. In germline, CDR1 is SEHNR, CDR2 FQNEAQ (reference sequence). The CDR3 is 14 residues long. J gave up 5 bases and V 2 bases, and 1 base lay outside the gene matches. CDR3 bases: TGTGCCAGCAGCTTAAGGACAGGGAATGAAAAACTGTTTTTT. Protein sequence: CASSLRTGNEKLFF.

The rearrangement joins TRBV5-1 to TRBJ1-3; D not certain. Per germline, CDR1 SGHRS and CDR2 YFSETQ. V was clipped by 0 bases and J by 1 base, with 14 bases between them. The CDR3 has 17 amino acids. DNA of the CDR3: TGCGCCAGCAGCTTGGAAGGCCGAGGGCATTCTGGAAACACCATATATTTT. Translation: CASSLEGRGHSGNTIYF.

The chain carries TRBV6-6 and TRBJ2-3; D is uncertain. CDR3 size: 12 residues. The germline gives CDR1 MNHNY, CDR2 SVGAGI (reference sequence). Trimming removed 2 bases at V and 3 bases at J, with 3 bases between. The CDR3 loop is CASSYLTDTQYF. CDR3 coding DNA: TGTGCCAGCAGTTACCTAACAGATACGCAGTATTTT.